The 17 T cell receptor beta chains in this list originate from one sample, sequenced in a study of T cells and copy number aberrations in small-cell lung cancer. Sequencing used immunoSEQ multiplex PCR; TCRdb keeps in-frame clones, though not all of them. In the table there are over 6,000 clones, approximately 76% of which are singletons. The sequencing input was tumor tissue. These receptors all stem from a man aged 50-60 years with small cell lung cancer.

There are a few counts of this clone. The CDR3 here is CASSLAGAEYGYTF. CDR3 nucleotides: TGTGCCAGCAGCTTAGCGGGGGCGGAGTATGGCTACACCTTC. This chain uses TRBV11-2 with TRBJ1-2; tentative D call: TRBD1 (6 bases). V lost 1 base and J 5 bases, leaving 11 bases between the germline ends. CDR1 and CDR2 (germline): SGHAT, FQNNGV. The CDR3 sequence is 14 residues long. The entire variable domain, with the rest obtained from reference TRBV11-2 and TRBJ1-2, is as follows: EAGVAQSPRYKIIEKRQSVAFWCNPISGHATLYWYQQILGQGPKLLIQFQNNGVVDDSQLPKDRFSAERLKGVDSTLKIQPAKLEDSAVYLCASSLAGAEYGYTFGSGTRLTVV.

This clone was recorded a few times. V and J are TRBV5-1 and TRBJ2-5, with 8 bases matching TRBD2. The V segment lost 4 bases and the J segment 4 bases; nucleotides outside the gene matches: 6. Germline V gene data show CDR1 as SGHRS and CDR2 as YFSETQ. This CDR3 is built from 14 residues. CDR3 protein: CASSLGLVGETQYF. The CDR3 DNA reads as TGCGCCAGCAGCCTGGGACTAGTAGGAGAGACCCAGTACTTC.

The rearrangement links TRBV20-1 to TRBJ2-1, with unresolved D. Trimming stripped 5 bases from V and 8 bases from J, with 10 bases between. The CDR3 has 11 amino acids. Germline CDR1 and CDR2: DFQATT and SNEGSKA (reference sequence). CDR3 loop: CSAPETHEQFF. Written as DNA, the CDR3 is TGCAGTGCTCCGGAGACTCATGAGCAGTTCTTC.

The chain employs TRBV5-1 and TRBJ2-5, with 8 bases lining up with TRBD2. Germline V gene lookup returns CDR1 SGHRS and CDR2 YFSETQ. CDR3 length: 16 residues. V shed 1 base, J shed 2 bases, and the junction held 7 bases outside the gene matches. In nucleotides, the CDR3 is TGCGCCAGCAGCTTGACAAGCGGGGGTATACAAGAGACCCAGTACTTC. This translates into CASSLTSGGIQETQYF.

This chain links TRBV4-2 with TRBJ2-7, with 11 bases that match TRBD2. Looked up from germline, CDR1 is LGHNA and CDR2 is YNFKEQ. The CDR3 spans 16 residues. After removal of 4 bases from V and 6 bases from J, the junction contained 11 bases not matched to a gene. The CDR3 nucleotides are TGTGCCAGCAGCCCTCCTACTAGCGGGAGCTCTCGCGAGCAGTACTTC. Translated, it gives CASSPPTSGSSREQYF.

This clone was found once. The DNA of the CDR3 is TGTGCCAGCAGCCTTTCTCAAGTTCAGCCCCAGCATTTT. Its protein product is CASSLSQVQPQHF. The rearrangement links TRBV11-2 to TRBJ1-5; D gene uncertain. Germline loops: CDR1 SGHAT, CDR2 FQNNGV. This CDR3 contains 13 residues. Deletions cut 5 bases from V and 6 bases from J, with 11 bases between. Combining the CDR3 with reference TRBV11-2 and TRBJ1-5 gives the whole variable domain EAGVAQSPRYKIIEKRQSVAFWCNPISGHATLYWYQQILGQGPKLLIQFQNNGVVDDSQLPKDRFSAERLKGVDSTLKIQPAKLEDSAVYLCASSLSQVQPQHFGDGTRLSIL.

The gene calls are TRBV18 and TRBJ1-1; D ambiguous. V was clipped by 5 bases and J by 7 bases, with 17 bases between them. This CDR3 region has 14 residues. Germline CDR1 KGHSH, CDR2 LQKENI. The CDR3 DNA follows: TGTGCCAGCTCATCCCGGAACTCCGCTGGTGAAGCTTTCTTT. Its protein product is CASSSRNSAGEAFF.

This chain joins TRBV30 and TRBJ2-5; either TRBD1 or TRBD2 may fit D (5 bases each). The tail of the sequence fits TRBJ2-7 better, so the J call may be wrong. Germline V gene lookup returns CDR1 GTSNPN and CDR2 SVGIG (reference sequence). CDR3 length: 13 residues. CDR3 sequence (DNA): TGTGCCTGGAGACGGCAGGGAGAATACGAGCAGTACTTC. As protein: CAWRRQGEYEQYF.

The CDR3 DNA follows: TGTGCCTGGAGTAGGGACAGCTATGGCTACACCTTC. The encoded protein is CAWSRDSYGYTF. V gene TRBV30 combines with J gene TRBJ1-2, with 7 bases aligning to TRBD1. Germline CDR1 is GTSNPN and CDR2 is SVGIG (reference sequence). The junction had 1 base not matched to a gene; V was cut back by 2 bases and J by 4 bases. The CDR3 is 12 residues long.

The chain links TRBV4-1 to TRBJ2-3; weak D call: TRBD2 (6 bases). V lost 4 bases to trimming and J lost 6 bases, with 29 bases between them. Germline V gives CDR1 MGHRA, CDR2 YSYEKL. CDR3 size: 19 residues. This chain's CDR3 is CASSLQKRDLATVMDTQYF. The CDR3 region has the DNA TGCGCCAGCAGCCTACAAAAGAGGGACCTAGCGACTGTAATGGATACGCAGTATTTT.

Notes on this clone: A much larger clonotype is one base distant, so this may be a read error. This same CDR3 is encoded by further DNA sequences in the sample. This chain links TRBV29-1 with TRBJ2-1; no clear D. The CDR3 totals 11 residues. Per the germline V gene, CDR1 is SQVTM and CDR2 is ANQGSEA. In DNA, the CDR3 is TGCAGCGTTGAAATTTACAATGAACAGTTCTTC. Translating gives CSVEIYNEQFF.

J is TRBJ2-7 and V is TRBV5-1, with 14 bases that match TRBD2. The germline CDR1 and CDR2 sequences are SGHRS and YFSETQ. The CDR3 totals 14 residues. J gave up 7 bases and V 4 bases, and 4 bases lay outside the gene matches. CDR3 sequence (DNA): TGCGCCAGCAGCCTGGGACTAGCGGGAGTTGAGCAGTACTTC. It is translated as CASSLGLAGVEQYF.

V and J are TRBV19 and TRBJ2-5; D perhaps matches TRBD2 (5 bases). V dropped 2 bases and J dropped 1 base, with 5 bases sitting between them. The CDR3 has 13 residues. CDR1 LNHDA and CDR2 SQIVND come from the germline V gene (reference sequence). In nucleotides, the CDR3 is TGTGCCAGTAGTATAACTAGCCAAGAGACCCAGTACTTC. Protein sequence: CASSITSQETQYF.

The rearrangement joins TRBV9 to TRBJ1-6, with 7 bases identical to TRBD1. The CDR3 runs to 18 residues. Losses at the gene ends were 0 bases for V and 7 bases for J; bases not matched to a gene: 13. Per the germline V gene, CDR1 is SGDLS and CDR2 is YYNGEE. CDR3 protein: CASSVGMVRDSENSPLHF. CDR3 nucleotide sequence: TGTGCCAGCAGCGTAGGAATGGTTCGGGACAGTGAAAATTCACCCCTCCACTTT.

The rearrangement uses TRBV5-6 and TRBJ2-7; TRBD1 matches 7 bases. CDR1 is SGHDT and CDR2 is YYEEEE in the germline V gene. The V segment lost 2 bases and the J segment 7 bases; nucleotides outside the gene matches: 6. This CDR3 has 13 residues. The CDR3 sequence: CASSLVQGEEQYF. Written as DNA, the CDR3 is TGTGCCAGCAGCTTAGTCCAGGGGGAAGAGCAGTACTTC. Based on the CDR3 plus reference TRBV5-6 and TRBJ2-7, the full variable domain is DAGVTQSPTHLIKTRGQQVTLRCSPKSGHDTVSWYQQALGQGPQFIFQYYEEEERQRGNFPDRFSGHQFPNYSSELNVNALLLGDSALYLCASSLVQGEEQYFGPGTRLTVT.

The chain links TRBV5-1 to TRBJ2-5, with D perhaps matching TRBD2 (5 bases). Germline lookup yields CDR1 SGHRS and CDR2 YFSETQ. CDR3 length: 14 amino acids. V was trimmed by 6 bases and J by 4 bases, leaving 16 bases between them. The CDR3 nucleotides are TGCGCCAGCACCGGGGAAGACTCTCGAGAGACCCAGTACTTC. This sequence encodes CASTGEDSRETQYF.

The count of this clone is one. V gene TRBV7-3 combines with J gene TRBJ1-2, with TRBD1 identical over 7 bases. CDR3 size: 14 residues. The germline gives CDR1 SGHTA, CDR2 FQGTGA. The V and J ends lost 5 bases and 4 bases, in that order; junction bases with no gene match: 7. In nucleotides, the CDR3 is TGTGCCAGCAGCAGGGACAGCAAGTTCTATGGCTACACCTTC. This codes for CASSRDSKFYGYTF. Looking up the rest from reference TRBV7-3 and TRBJ1-2 gives the full variable domain: GAGVSQTPSNKVTEKGKYVELRCDPISGHTALYWYRQSLGQGPEFLIYFQGTGAADDSGLPNDRFFAVRPEGSVSTLKIQRTERGDSAVYLCASSRDSKFYGYTFGSGTRLTVV.